This T cell receptor beta chain was found in a study of T-cell reconstitution after alpha-beta-depleted transplantation in children. It was with unique molecular identifiers that the TCRbeta library was prepared. TCRdb reprocessed the PCR reads with MiXCR, giving one entry per CDR3 protein. Counted here are about 460,000 distinct CDR3 sequences, about 10% occurring once; the ten biggest clones make up approximately 14%. This clonotype was seen a few times. Its antigen remains unidentified. Study results and limitations: Surviving recipient T cells and thymic progenitors accounted for the high day-60 TCRbeta diversity observed in some patients. One year after transplant, T-cell counts and diversity came mostly from newly produced T cells.

The V and J ends lost 4 bases and 1 base respectively, with 14 bases between them. The CDR3 extends over 16 amino acids. The germline V gene encodes CDR1 SGHRS and CDR2 YFSETQ. This chain connects TRBV5-1 to TRBJ2-2, with D uncertain. The receptor was isolated from a female patient aged 2-10 years who had a stem cell transplant for aplastic anemia, so the T cells may come from the graft donor. Here the sequenced sample was PBMCs, mostly from graft donor cells, taken 180 days after TCRalphabeta/CD19-depleted stem cell transplant. In nucleotides, the CDR3 is TGCGCCAGCAGCCTTGGAAACCGTCGGAACACCGGGGAGCTGTTTTTT. This sequence encodes CASSLGNRRNTGELFF.